The 15 T cell receptor beta chains below were found in one sample sequenced in a study of blood T cell repertoires in COVID-19. Method: immunoSEQ multiplex PCR; TCRdb's copy keeps in-frame clones and lacks some. The sample has about 230,000 clones, 85% to 90% seen once. Source material: peripheral blood. The receptors were gathered from a man aged 50 to 59 with COVID-19, enrolled during active disease.

V gene TRBV9 combines with J gene TRBJ2-2; D not resolved. Trimming took 4 bases from V and 3 from J, leaving 7 bases between them. Germline CDR1 and CDR2: SGDLS and YYNGEE. This CDR3 is built from 13 residues. The CDR3 reads CASSIQHTGELFF. In DNA, the CDR3 is TGTGCCAGCAGCATACAGCACACCGGGGAGCTGTTTTTT.

This rearrangement joins TRBV5-6 to TRBJ1-4, with a tentative D call TRBD1 (6 bases). The CDR3 is 15 residues long. Germline V lookup: CDR1 SGHDT, CDR2 YYEEEE. The V end was cut by 4 bases, the J end by 3 bases, with 13 bases between. CDR3 residues: CASSPTDRANEKLFF. The DNA for the CDR3 is TGTGCCAGCAGCCCGACGGACAGAGCTAATGAAAAACTGTTTTTT.

The gene calls are TRBV5-6 and TRBJ1-5; possible D gene TRBD1, 5 bases. Trimming removed 1 base at V and 6 bases at J, with 8 bases between. The germline gives CDR1 SGHDT, CDR2 YYEEEE. This CDR3 is built from 13 residues. CDR3 nucleotides: TGTGCCAGCAGCTTGTGGGGGGGTCAGCCCCAGCATTTT. Protein sequence: CASSLWGGQPQHF.

The chain couples TRBV7-8 to TRBJ2-1, with 12 bases matching TRBD2. J gave up 0 bases and V 5 bases, and 11 bases lay outside the gene matches. CDR1 and CDR2 (germline): SGHVS, FQNEAQ. The CDR3 has 19 residues. The CDR3 loop is CASSPTLAGGLSSYNEQFF. The CDR3 DNA follows: TGTGCCAGCAGCCCGACGCTAGCGGGAGGGCTTAGCTCCTACAATGAGCAGTTCTTC.

At least ten counts were recorded for this clone. V and J are TRBV12-3 or TRBV12-4 and TRBJ2-7, with D possibly TRBD1 on 5 matching bases. This CDR3 is built from 13 residues. V was cut by 1 base and J by 1 base, with 5 bases left in between. CDR3 sequence: CASSLGQSYEQYF. The CDR3 bases are TGTGCCAGCAGTTTAGGACAGTCCTACGAGCAGTACTTC.

V and J are TRBV7-9 and TRBJ2-2; 8 nucleotides agree with TRBD2. In germline, CDR1 is SEHNR, CDR2 FQNEAQ (reference sequence). This CDR3 spans 15 amino acids. J was trimmed by 3 bases and V by 5 bases; bases with no gene match: 5. CDR3 in amino acids: CASSLRGVDTGELFF. The CDR3 region has the DNA TGTGCCAGCAGCCTGCGGGGGGTGGACACCGGGGAGCTGTTTTTT.

This clone appeared once. The J gene is TRBJ2-1, the V gene TRBV27, with 7 nucleotides matching TRBD1. There are 13 residues in the CDR3. Germline lookup yields CDR1 MNHEY and CDR2 SMNVEV (reference sequence). The J segment lost 14 bases and the V segment lost 6 bases, leaving 13 bases of the junction unmatched. DNA for the CDR3: TGTGCCAGCAGCCGAGGGGGCCACGACGATAAGTTCTTC. This gives the protein CASSRGGHDDKFF.

The V call is TRBV6-5, the J call TRBJ1-3; unclear D gene. V lost 3 bases and J lost 0, with 12 bases in between. Per the germline V gene, CDR1 is MNHEY and CDR2 is SVGAGI. The CDR3 is made up of 16 amino acids. The CDR3 reads CASSYYRDGSGNTIYF. The CDR3 DNA reads TGTGCCAGCAGTTATTACAGAGACGGCTCTGGAAACACCATATATTTT.

The V and J genes are TRBV7-9 and TRBJ1-4, with TRBD1 matching over 7 bases. V dropped 1 base and J dropped 0; count of bases not matched to a gene: 8. This CDR3 contains 18 residues. Germline V gene sequence: CDR1 SEHNR, CDR2 FQNEAQ (reference sequence). The chain's CDR3 is CASSLGRDSDATNEKLFF. In DNA, the CDR3 is TGTGCCAGCAGCTTAGGGCGGGACAGCGACGCAACTAATGAAAAACTGTTTTTT.

The rearrangement joins TRBV14 to TRBJ1-2, with 8 bases that match TRBD1. V dropped 0 bases and J dropped 7; count of bases not matched to a gene: 7. The CDR3 covers 15 residues. Germline V gene data show CDR1 as SGHDN and CDR2 as FVKESK. CDR3 DNA: TGTGCCAGCAGCCAAGATCTCGGGGGGACAGGTGGCTACACCTTC. This encodes CASSQDLGGTGGYTF.

The chain links TRBV28 to TRBJ1-4; no firm D call. CDR3 length equals 16 residues. V was trimmed by 5 bases and J by 4 bases, leaving 17 bases between them. Germline CDR1 reads MDHEN; CDR2 reads SYDVKM. CDR3 nucleotide sequence: TGTGCCAGCAGTGAATGGAAAATAGGACTTAATGAAAAACTGTTTTTT. It is translated as CASSEWKIGLNEKLFF. The complete variable domain, with remaining parts taken from reference TRBV28 and TRBJ1-4, reads DVKVTQSSRYLVKRTGEKVFLECVQDMDHENMFWYRQDPGLGLRLIYFSYDVKMKEKGDIPEGYSVSREKKERFSLILESASTNQTSMYLCASSEWKIGLNEKLFFGSGTQLSVL.

The CDR3 loop reads CASSYLTDYGYTF. The CDR3 DNA follows: TGTGCCAGCAGTTACTTGACAGACTATGGCTACACCTTC. This chain connects TRBV6-5 to TRBJ1-2; TRBD1 might be the D (5 bases). The CDR3 spans 13 residues. Between the trimmed V and J ends, which lost 1 base and 3 bases, there was a span of 6 bases. Per the germline V gene, CDR1 is MNHEY and CDR2 is SVGAGI.

This CDR3 reads CASSQDRGRGRQFF. DNA for the CDR3: TGCGCCAGCAGCCAAGATCGAGGTAGAGGCAGGCAGTTCTTC. The genes are TRBV4-1 and TRBJ2-1; D is undetermined. CDR1 is MGHRA, CDR2 YSYEKL, per germline. Trimming took off 0 bases at V and 12 bases at J, with 15 bases between the two ends. This CDR3 region has 14 residues.

V gene TRBV30 combines with J gene TRBJ2-7; 7 bases are a match to TRBD2. The V and J ends lost 3 bases and 3 bases, in that order; junction bases with no gene match: 5. Germline V CDR1 and CDR2: GTSNPN, SVGIG (reference sequence). The CDR3 is 13 amino acids. CDR3 in DNA: TGTGCCTGGAGAGAAAGCGGGGACTACGAGCAGTACTTC. The encoded protein is CAWRESGDYEQYF.

This clone was counted once. The chain is built from TRBV18 and TRBJ2-6, with TRBD1 as a possible D gene (6 bases). CDR3 length equals 18 residues. The V gene's germline CDR1 is KGHSH and CDR2 LQKENI. V lost 3 bases, J lost 0 bases, and 15 bases lay in between. Here the CDR3 reads CASSPRITGSSGANVLTF. CDR3 bases: TGTGCCAGCTCACCGCGCATTACAGGGAGCTCTGGGGCCAACGTCCTGACTTTC. The variable domain in full, with the rest retrieved from reference TRBV18 and TRBJ2-6, is NAGVMQNPRHLVRRRGQEARLRCSPMKGHSHVYWYRQLPEEGLKFMVYLQKENIIDESGMPKERFSAEFPKEGPSILRIQQVVRGDSAAYFCASSPRITGSSGANVLTFGAGSRLTVL.